These 26 T cell receptor beta chains originate from one sample sequenced in a study of blood T cells in healthy people across ages. Then a second PCR, running roughly 7 to 12 cycles, was carried out with a sample-barcoded 5' primer and a J-beta primer mix. TCRdb called the 5' RACE reads again in MiXCR, with one record for every CDR3 protein. Here the sample spans hundreds of thousands of distinct CDR3 sequences, about 52% being singletons. Source material: blood. These receptors all stem from a woman in her fifties or sixties in good health.

The J gene is TRBJ2-4, the V gene TRBV28; D possibly uses TRBD1 or TRBD2 (5 bases each). The CDR3 extends over 15 amino acids. Deletions cut 3 bases from V and 13 bases from J, with 22 bases between. Germline lookup yields CDR1 MDHEN and CDR2 SYDVKM. The CDR3 DNA reads TGTGCCAGCAGTTTCTACAGGTCGGGGCATGTTGAGCAGTACTTC. It is translated as CASSFYRSGHVEQYF.

This clonotype occurred once. V is TRBV7-2 and J is TRBJ1-2, with TRBD1 matching 7 bases. Germline lookup yields CDR1 SGHTA and CDR2 FQGNSA. The CDR3 spans 14 residues. V lost 5 bases and J lost 5; bases outside the gene matches: 8. CDR3 sequence: CASSINRGLYGYTF. CDR3 nucleotide sequence: TGTGCCAGCAGCATCAACAGGGGCCTTTATGGCTACACCTTC.

J is TRBJ1-1 and V is TRBV7-3; unclear D gene. Per the germline V gene, CDR1 is SGHTA and CDR2 is FQGTGA. Trimming took off 7 bases at V and 4 bases at J, with 13 bases between the two ends. The CDR3 consists of 13 residues. The CDR3: CASMPDMSTEAFF. The DNA for the CDR3 is TGTGCCAGCATGCCAGACATGAGCACTGAAGCTTTCTTT.

The chain links TRBV20-1 to TRBJ2-5, with 8 bases that match TRBD1. CDR3 size: 14 residues. V lost 2 bases, J lost 2 bases, and 4 bases stayed unmatched. Germline V gene lookup returns CDR1 DFQATT and CDR2 SNEGSKA (reference sequence). The CDR3 loop reads CSARTGGGQETQYF. The CDR3 nucleotides are TGCAGTGCTAGAACAGGGGGAGGACAAGAGACCCAGTACTTC.

Turning to this clonotype: The junction does not match germline at one end; this may be a read error. J is TRBJ2-4 and V is TRBV29-1; weak D call: TRBD2 (6 bases). The germline V gene has CDR1 SQVTM and CDR2 ANQGSEA. CDR3 length equals 16 residues. CDR3 DNA sequence: TGCAGCGCTCGGGGCTGGGGGGTTGGAGTCAAAAACACTCAGTACTTC. The encoded protein is CSARGWGVGVKNTQYF. Full variable domain (remainder filled in from reference TRBV29-1 and TRBJ2-4): SAVISQKPSRDICQRGTSLTIQCQVDSQVTMMFWYRQQPGQSLTLIATANQGSEATYESGFVIDKFPISRPNLTFSTLTVSNMSPEDSSIYLCSARGWGVGVKNTQYFGAGTRLSVL.

The chain employs TRBV11-2 and TRBJ2-7; weak D call: TRBD1 (5 bases). V lost 0 bases, J lost 3 bases, and 9 bases lay in between. Germline V gives CDR1 SGHAT, CDR2 FQNNGV. CDR3 length: 14 residues. The CDR3 here is CASSLDPQGYEQYF. The DNA for the CDR3 is TGTGCCAGCAGCTTAGATCCCCAGGGCTACGAGCAGTACTTC.

The gene calls are TRBV20-1 and TRBJ2-3; 10 bases align to TRBD2. V was pared by 5 bases and J by 6 bases, with 5 bases of the junction left unmatched. CDR3 size: 13 residues. The germline CDR1 and CDR2 sequences are DFQATT and SNEGSKA (reference sequence). The CDR3 reads CSASSGRDDTQYF. The CDR3 DNA reads as TGCAGTGCTTCTAGCGGGAGAGACGATACGCAGTATTTT.

V and J are TRBV6-2 or TRBV6-3 and TRBJ2-6; D ambiguous. The CDR3 length is 15 residues. V lost 8 bases to trimming and J lost 0 bases, with 11 bases between them. Per germline, CDR1 MNHEY and CDR2 SVGEGT. CDR3 DNA: TGTGCCAGCCAAGAATGGAGCTCTGGGGCCAACGTCCTGACTTTC. This translates into CASQEWSSGANVLTF.

This clonotype was seen at least ten times. This chain links TRBV18 with TRBJ2-1; D remains ambiguous. This CDR3 spans 15 amino acids. The germline V gene has CDR1 KGHSH and CDR2 LQKENI. Deletions cut 0 bases from V and 7 bases from J, with 13 bases between. The CDR3 bases are TGTGCCAGCTCACCACCTGTGGGTCTCGGGAATGAGCAGTTCTTC. The encoded protein is CASSPPVGLGNEQFF.

The chain recombines TRBV10-3 with TRBJ2-5; D is uncertain. V was clipped by 8 bases and J by 1 base, with 11 bases between them. CDR1 is ENHRY, CDR2 SYGVKD, per germline. The CDR3 has 13 amino acids. The CDR3 protein is CAIAHRAQETQYF. The CDR3 DNA sequence: TGTGCCATCGCTCACCGGGCCCAAGAGACCCAGTACTTC.

The V call is TRBV27, the J call TRBJ2-1, with D maybe TRBD1 (6 bases). V was cut by 4 bases and J by 9 bases, with 13 bases left in between. The germline CDR1 and CDR2 sequences are MNHEY and SMNVEV (reference sequence). The CDR3 spans 13 residues. CDR3 DNA sequence: TGTGCCAGCAGTTCGTCCCGCAGGGGTGAGCAGTTCTTC. Translated, it gives CASSSSRRGEQFF.

This clonotype was detected a few times. The chain combines TRBV3-1 with TRBJ1-2; D ambiguous. Germline lookup yields CDR1 LGHDT and CDR2 YNNKEL (reference sequence). The CDR3 runs 13 residues. V dropped 0 bases and J dropped 1 base, with 3 bases sitting between them. The CDR3 DNA sequence: TGTGCCAGCAGCCAAGACCTTAACTATGGCTACACCTTC. Encoded protein: CASSQDLNYGYTF. Drawing the rest from reference TRBV3-1 and TRBJ1-2, the complete variable domain is DTAVSQTPKYLVTQMGNDKSIKCEQNLGHDTMYWYKQDSKKFLKIMFSYNNKELIINETVPNRFSPKSPDKAHLNLHINSLELGDSAVYFCASSQDLNYGYTFGSGTRLTVV.

The chain uses TRBV12-3 or TRBV12-4 and TRBJ2-1, with D maybe TRBD2 (6 bases). Between the trimmed V and J ends, which lost 5 bases and 7 bases, there was a span of 27 bases. The CDR3 length is 18 residues. CDR3 protein: CASSDGPTTGELENEQFF. CDR3 nucleotides: TGTGCCAGCAGTGACGGGCCCACGACGGGAGAACTGGAAAATGAGCAGTTCTTC.

This clonotype was counted ten times or more. The V and J genes are TRBV5-1 and TRBJ2-5; 9 bases fit TRBD2. The V and J ends lost 5 bases and 3 bases, in that order; junction bases with no gene match: 5. The V gene's germline CDR1 is SGHRS and CDR2 YFSETQ. The CDR3 loop spans 14 amino acids. This CDR3 is CASRGLAGKETQYF. CDR3 nucleotides: TGCGCCAGCAGGGGGCTAGCGGGGAAAGAGACCCAGTACTTC.

V and J are TRBV20-1 and TRBJ2-1; 11 bases align to TRBD2. V trimming: 7 bases; J trimming: 2 bases; junction bases outside the gene matches: 4. The CDR3 has 14 amino acids. The V gene's germline CDR1 is DFQATT and CDR2 SNEGSKA (reference sequence). CDR3 sequence (DNA): TGCAGTGTTTTAGCGGGAGGGACCTACAATGAGCAGTTCTTC. It encodes CSVLAGGTYNEQFF.

J is TRBJ2-3 and V is TRBV12-3 or TRBV12-4; either TRBD1 or TRBD2 may fit D (5 bases each). This CDR3 is built from 14 residues. V was shortened by 7 bases and J by 4 bases, with 15 bases between the two germline ends. In DNA form, the CDR3 reads TGTGCCAGCAAAAAAGGACGGGGCCCAGATACGCAGTATTTT. Translating it yields CASKKGRGPDTQYF.

This clonotype was counted between two and nine times. The rearrangement uses TRBV9 and TRBJ2-1; D is undetermined. CDR1 SGDLS and CDR2 YYNGEE come from the germline V gene. V lost 3 bases and J lost 0, with 10 bases in between. The CDR3 covers 15 residues. The CDR3 spells CASSADLSSYNEQFF. The CDR3 coding sequence is TGTGCCAGCAGCGCGGACCTAAGCTCCTACAATGAGCAGTTCTTC. The full variable domain, its missing parts supplied by reference TRBV9 and TRBJ2-1, is DSGVTQTPKHLITATGQRVTLRCSPRSGDLSVYWYQQSLDQGLQFLIQYYNGEERAKGNILERFSAQQFPDLHSELNLSSLELGDSALYFCASSADLSSYNEQFFGPGTRLTVL.

This clonotype was counted a few times. The chain uses TRBV7-9 and TRBJ2-5; tentatively, D is TRBD2 (5 bases). Germline V CDR1 and CDR2: SEHNR, FQNEAQ (reference sequence). Trimming took off 9 bases at V and 5 bases at J, with 16 bases between the two ends. The CDR3 is 13 amino acids. CDR3 nucleotides: TGTGCCAGTCGGACCCTCACGGGGGAGACCCAGTACTTC. Its protein is CASRTLTGETQYF.

The V gene is TRBV20-1, the J gene TRBJ1-1; possibly TRBD1 for D (6 bases). Germline V CDR1 and CDR2: DFQATT, SNEGSKA (reference sequence). CDR3 length equals 11 residues. V lost 4 bases and J lost 4, with 7 bases in between. The CDR3 sequence: CSAIRGTEAFF. In DNA form, the CDR3 reads TGCAGTGCTATCAGGGGCACTGAAGCTTTCTTT.

This clonotype occurred once. Here the CDR3 reads CASSLAGKGGRAGYTF. The CDR3 nucleotides read TGTGCCAGCAGTTTGGCCGGGAAGGGGGGCAGGGCTGGCTACACCTTC. The chain recombines TRBV28 with TRBJ1-2, with D tentatively TRBD1 (6 bases). Germline CDR1 and CDR2: MDHEN and SYDVKM. The CDR3 extends over 16 amino acids. V lost 3 bases to trimming and J lost 7 bases, with 21 bases between them.

V is TRBV29-1 and J is TRBJ1-2; no clear D gene. The germline gives CDR1 SQVTM, CDR2 ANQGSEA. Trimming cost V 7 bases and J 0 bases, with 24 bases left between them. The CDR3 is made up of 17 amino acids. For the CDR3, the DNA is TGCAGCGCCAAAAGGGTCGGAGGGCGGGAGTCTAACTATGGCTACACCTTC. It translates to CSAKRVGGRESNYGYTF.

This chain connects TRBV7-9 to TRBJ2-5, with D perhaps TRBD2 (7 bases). The J call could be wrong; TRBJ2-7 is a better fit for the DNA end. This CDR3 spans 14 amino acids. Germline CDR1 reads SEHNR; CDR2 reads FQNEAQ (reference sequence). Written as DNA, the CDR3 is TGTGCCAGCAGCTTCCGGGGGCTAGCGGACGAGCAGTACTTC. It specifies CASSFRGLADEQYF.

This sequence joins TRBV11-1 and TRBJ2-1; 9 bases match TRBD2. CDR3 length: 15 residues. The germline V gene has CDR1 SGHAT and CDR2 FQDESV (reference sequence). Trimming cost V 2 bases and J 5 bases; bases outside gene matches: 4. CDR3 region: CASSLRIAGDNEQFF. Here the CDR3 DNA reads TGTGCCAGCAGCTTAAGAATAGCGGGGGACAATGAGCAGTTCTTC.

There are a few counts of this clonotype. The chain is built from TRBV6-6 and TRBJ1-2; tentative D call: TRBD1 (6 bases). The CDR3 spans 14 residues. V shed 6 bases and J shed 5 bases, with 16 bases lying between them. CDR1 and CDR2 from the germline V gene are MNHNY and SVGAGI (reference sequence). Written as DNA, the CDR3 is TGTGCCAGCAGGATAGACCAGGGGCGGTATGGCTACACCTTC. Translated, it gives CASRIDQGRYGYTF.

The rearrangement joins TRBV14 to TRBJ2-3; possibly TRBD1 for D (6 bases). The V gene lost 4 bases and the J gene lost 4 bases, with 9 bases spanning the gap. This CDR3 comprises 13 residues. Germline values: CDR1 SGHDN, CDR2 FVKESK. This CDR3 reads CASSRQDADTQYF. CDR3 DNA sequence: TGTGCCAGCAGCCGACAGGATGCAGATACGCAGTATTTT.

The chain carries TRBV20-1 and TRBJ2-5; D is unresolved. The CDR3 spans 11 residues. Between the trimmed V and J ends, which lost 6 bases and 11 bases, there was a span of 16 bases. Per germline, CDR1 DFQATT and CDR2 SNEGSKA (reference sequence). CDR3 protein: CSAATTWGQYF. The CDR3, as DNA: TGCAGTGCCGCCACTACCTGGGGACAGTACTTC.